This T cell receptor beta chain derives from a study of blood T cell repertoires in COVID-19. Study-wide background: Samples representing acute and convalescent COVID-19 were sourced from the United States, Italy and Spain.

The CDR3 extends over 16 amino acids. Deletions cut 0 bases from V and 5 bases from J, with 17 bases between. CDR1 MNHNY and CDR2 SVGAGI come from the germline V gene (reference sequence). Individuals drawn from around 25 US areas were about 18 to 95 years old. Exposed enrollees encountered a COVID-19 case at some point within 2 weeks before study entry. Here immunoSEQ multiplex PCR was the method, and the copy in TCRdb shows in-frame clones only, minus some. Of fewer than 350,000 clones in the sample, roughly 90% were seen once. The rearrangement links TRBV6-6 to TRBJ2-7; D possibly corresponds to TRBD2 (7 bases). This receptor was taken from a woman aged 25 to 39 who had been exposed to COVID-19. The sequencing input was PBMCs or T cells enriched from blood (not recorded which). CDR3 bases: TGTGCCAGCAGTTACTCGGTGCGGGGGCGGCTTCACGAGCAGTACTTC. Translated, it gives CASSYSVRGRLHEQYF.